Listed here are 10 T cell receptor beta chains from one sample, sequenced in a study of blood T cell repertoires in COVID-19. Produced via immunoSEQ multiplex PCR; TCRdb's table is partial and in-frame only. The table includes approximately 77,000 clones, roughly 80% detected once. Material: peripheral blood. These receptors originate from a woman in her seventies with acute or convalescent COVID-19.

The CDR3 loop reads CASSPGEYGYTF. In DNA form, the CDR3 reads TGTGCCAGCAGTCCGGGGGAGTATGGCTACACCTTC. The chain joins TRBV12-3 or TRBV12-4 to TRBJ1-2, with a tentative D call TRBD1 (5 bases). Trimming left V 5 bases short and J 5 bases short, with 9 bases between. The CDR3 runs 12 residues.

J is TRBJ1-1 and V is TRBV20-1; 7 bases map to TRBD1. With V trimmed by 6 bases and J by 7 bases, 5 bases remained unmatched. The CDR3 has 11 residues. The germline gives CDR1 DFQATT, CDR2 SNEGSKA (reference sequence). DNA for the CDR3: TGCAGTGCACCGACAGGGATTGAAGCTTTCTTT. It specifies CSAPTGIEAFF.

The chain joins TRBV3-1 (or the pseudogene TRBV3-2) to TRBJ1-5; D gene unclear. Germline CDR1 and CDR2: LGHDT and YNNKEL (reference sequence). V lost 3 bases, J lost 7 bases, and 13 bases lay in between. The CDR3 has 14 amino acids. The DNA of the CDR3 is TGTGCCAGCAGCCAGTCGGAGAGAGGACAGCCCCAGCATTTT. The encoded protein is CASSQSERGQPQHF.

The CDR3 bases are TGTGCCAGTAGTATATGGGGCGGGGGGGCCTACGAGCAGTACTTC. This translates into CASSIWGGGAYEQYF. The rearrangement uses TRBV19 and TRBJ2-7; 9 bases line up with TRBD2. V trimming: 2 bases; J trimming: 2 bases; junction bases outside the gene matches: 4. This CDR3 contains 15 residues. Germline values: CDR1 LNHDA, CDR2 SQIVND (reference sequence).

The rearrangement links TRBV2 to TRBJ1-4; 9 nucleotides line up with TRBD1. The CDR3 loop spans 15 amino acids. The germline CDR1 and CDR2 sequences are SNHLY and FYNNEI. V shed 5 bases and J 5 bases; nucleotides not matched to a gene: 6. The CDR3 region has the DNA TGTGCCAGCAGTTGGGACGGGACAGGGAATGAAAAACTGTTTTTT. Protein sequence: CASSWDGTGNEKLFF.

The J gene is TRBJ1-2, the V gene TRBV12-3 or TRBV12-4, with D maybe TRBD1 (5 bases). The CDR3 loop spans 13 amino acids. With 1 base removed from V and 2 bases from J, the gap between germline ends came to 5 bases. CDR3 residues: CASSLGQNYGYTF. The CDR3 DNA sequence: TGTGCCAGCAGTTTAGGACAGAACTATGGCTACACCTTC.

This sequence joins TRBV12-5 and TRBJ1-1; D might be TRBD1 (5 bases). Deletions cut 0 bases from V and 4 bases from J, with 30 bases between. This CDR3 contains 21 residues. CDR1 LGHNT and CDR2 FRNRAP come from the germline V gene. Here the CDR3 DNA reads TGTGCTAGTGGTTTGGTACGTTCGTTAGGCGACAGACCTCTGGGGGGCACTGAAGCTTTCTTT. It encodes CASGLVRSLGDRPLGGTEAFF.

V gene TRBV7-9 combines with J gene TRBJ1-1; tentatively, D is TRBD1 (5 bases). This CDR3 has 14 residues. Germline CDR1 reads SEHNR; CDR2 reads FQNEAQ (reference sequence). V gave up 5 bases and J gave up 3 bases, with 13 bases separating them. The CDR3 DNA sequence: TGTGCCAGCAGCGTGACAGACGCCCACACTGAAGCTTTCTTT. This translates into CASSVTDAHTEAFF.

CDR3 DNA sequence: TGTGCCAGCAGTACAGGCCTCTCTGGAAACACCATATATTTT. It encodes CASSTGLSGNTIYF. The genes are TRBV6-5 and TRBJ1-3; weak D call: TRBD1 (5 bases). This CDR3 is 14 amino acids long. The V gene's germline CDR1 is MNHEY and CDR2 SVGAGI. The germline V and J ends were trimmed by 5 bases and 0 bases, with 8 bases remaining between them.

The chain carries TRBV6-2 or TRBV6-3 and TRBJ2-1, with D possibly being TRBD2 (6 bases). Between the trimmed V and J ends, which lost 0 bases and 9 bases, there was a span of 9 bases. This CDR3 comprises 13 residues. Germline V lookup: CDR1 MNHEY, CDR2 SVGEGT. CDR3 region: CASSYSLGGEQFF. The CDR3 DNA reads TGTGCCAGCAGTTACTCATTGGGGGGTGAGCAGTTCTTC.